The T cell receptor beta chain described here comes from a study of cytomegalovirus exposure and HLA in healthy donors. Whole-study findings and limits: Later findings reportedly placed an Asian-associated ancestry cluster below the roughly 730-donor mean for N-insertions. A later analysis linked a missense DCLRE1C variant to TCR beta V- and J-gene trimming. Reports credit the classifier with highly specific, highly sensitive diagnosis of cytomegalovirus status.

This CDR3 has 16 amino acids. With 4 bases clipped from V and 11 bases from J, the junction kept 17 bases outside the gene matches. The germline V gene encodes CDR1 KGHSH and CDR2 LQKENI. With 60 Vbeta and 13 Jbeta primers, the PCR was carried out. TCRdb's copy holds only in-frame clones and misses some; the assay was immunoSEQ multiplex PCR. The data hold approximately 190,000 clones, with roughly 84% observed a single time. Concerning this clone itself: Its antigen is as yet unknown.

The receptor was isolated from a boy aged 5-17 years in good health and CMV-seronegative. Sequencing was performed on PBMCs. This sequence joins TRBV18 and TRBJ1-1; TRBD1 matches 9 bases. CDR3 amino acids: CASSLGGTGQAHEAFF. The CDR3 DNA sequence: TGTGCCAGCTCACTTGGCGGGACAGGGCAAGCCCATGAGGCTTTCTTT.